The 23 T cell receptor beta chains below all came from one sample that was sequenced in a study of CD8 T cells in ankylosing spondylitis. MiXCR, run by TCRdb on the 5' RACE reads, gives a single entry per CDR3 protein. Of some 300,000 distinct CDR3 sequences in the sample, around 21% are singletons; the top ten hold roughly 3.6%. The specimen sequenced was blood, either unsorted or a sorted T cell fraction (not recorded which). The source is a female donor with ankylosing spondylitis or in good health (not recorded which).

Ten or more counts support this clonotype. This sequence joins TRBV6-1 and TRBJ2-3; D is perhaps TRBD2 (5 bases). The CDR3 sequence is 15 residues long. The germline V gene has CDR1 MNHNS and CDR2 SASEGT. Between the trimmed V and J ends, which lost 9 bases and 3 bases, there was a span of 19 bases. CDR3 sequence reads: CASSARGRGTDTQYF. In DNA, the CDR3 is TGTGCCAGTAGCGCACGCGGTCGTGGAACAGATACGCAGTATTTT.

The rearrangement joins TRBV7-9 to TRBJ2-3; TRBD2 matches at 9 bases. Trimming at V came to 5 bases and at J to 4 bases, leaving 10 bases not matched to a gene. Germline-derived CDR1 and CDR2 are SEHNR and FQNEAQ (reference sequence). The length of the CDR3 is 16 residues. The CDR3 nucleotides are TGTGCCAGCAGCCATAGCGGGAGTCCTCCCGCAGATACGCAGTATTTT. It specifies CASSHSGSPPADTQYF.

This clonotype was observed many times. The V call is TRBV20-1, the J call TRBJ2-3; D is ambiguous. Trimming removed 7 bases at V and 8 bases at J, with 16 bases between. The CDR3 sequence is 12 residues long. Germline CDR1 is DFQATT and CDR2 is SNEGSKA (reference sequence). This chain's CDR3 is CSGRSAGRTQYF. DNA of the CDR3: TGCAGTGGAAGATCAGCAGGCCGTACGCAGTATTTT.

This clonotype occurred many times. This chain links TRBV5-1 with TRBJ1-2; no reliable D call. CDR1 is SGHRS and CDR2 is YFSETQ in the germline V gene. V shed 0 bases and J shed 8 bases, with 14 bases lying between them. The CDR3 is 14 amino acids. CDR3 loop: CASSLDFVNRGYTF. CDR3 sequence (DNA): TGCGCCAGCAGCTTGGACTTCGTCAATAGAGGCTACACCTTC.

This clonotype has a count of ten or more. V is TRBV7-2 and J is TRBJ2-3, with D perhaps TRBD1 (5 bases). Trimming took 6 bases from V and 2 from J, leaving 9 bases between them. The CDR3 extends over 13 amino acids. Germline values: CDR1 SGHTA, CDR2 FQGNSA. Written as DNA, the CDR3 is TGTGCCAGCAGTAGACAGATCACAGATACGCAGTATTTT. Its protein product is CASSRQITDTQYF.

V usage is TRBV6-6 and J usage is TRBJ1-1, with 7 bases matching TRBD1. Germline V gene sequence: CDR1 MNHNY, CDR2 SVGAGI (reference sequence). V trimming: 6 bases; J trimming: 6 bases; junction bases outside the gene matches: 1. CDR3 size: 11 residues. CDR3: CASRDRAEAFF. DNA for the CDR3: TGTGCCAGCAGAGACAGGGCTGAAGCTTTCTTT.

A word on this clonotype: An end of the junction differs from the germline gene, which may be a read error. This chain connects TRBV20-1 to TRBJ2-3, with D possibly matching TRBD1 (6 bases). Per the germline V gene, CDR1 is DFQATT and CDR2 is SNEGSKA (reference sequence). The CDR3 is 16 amino acids. CDR3 DNA sequence: TGCTGTGCTAGAGGGGGAACGTTCCCCGGGACAGATACGCAGTATTTT. It codes for CCARGGTFPGTDTQYF.

The chain combines TRBV5-1 with TRBJ2-2; tentative D call: TRBD1 (6 bases). CDR3 size: 15 residues. Trimming cost V 4 bases and J 2 bases, with 12 bases left between them. CDR1 is SGHRS and CDR2 is YFSETQ in the germline V gene. Here the CDR3 reads CASSPSDRNTGELFF. The CDR3 region has the DNA TGCGCCAGCAGCCCTTCGGACAGAAACACCGGGGAGCTGTTTTTT.

This chain joins TRBV7-6 and TRBJ2-7; TRBD2 matches at 7 bases. CDR1 is SGHVS and CDR2 is FNYEAQ in the germline V gene. This CDR3 is 15 amino acids long. The junction had 6 bases not matched to a gene; V was cut back by 2 bases and J by 2 bases. CDR3 amino acids: CASSLQASGPYEQYF. CDR3 DNA: TGTGCCAGCAGCTTACAAGCTAGCGGCCCCTACGAGCAGTACTTC.

A few counts support this clonotype. The V gene is TRBV20-1, the J gene TRBJ2-3; tentatively, D is TRBD1 or TRBD2 (5 bases each). Trimming removed 1 base at V and 3 bases at J, with 8 bases between. The CDR3 length is 13 residues. Germline loops: CDR1 DFQATT, CDR2 SNEGSKA (reference sequence). The CDR3 nucleotides are TGCAGTGCTAGAGGTTGGGGGACAGATACGCAGTATTTT. Its translation: CSARGWGTDTQYF.

This chain connects TRBV20-1 to TRBJ2-3; perhaps TRBD2 as D (5 bases). Deletions cut 4 bases from V and 0 bases from J, with 11 bases between. The CDR3 extends over 14 amino acids. The germline gives CDR1 DFQATT, CDR2 SNEGSKA (reference sequence). CDR3 loop: CSAMEVPSTDTQYF. The CDR3 DNA sequence: TGCAGTGCTATGGAGGTTCCTAGCACAGATACGCAGTATTTT.

Note on this clonotype: The junction departs from germline at one end; a sequencing error may be responsible. This chain uses TRBV20-1 with TRBJ1-5; 10 nucleotides match TRBD1. The CDR3 contains 16 residues. Germline-derived CDR1 and CDR2 are DFQATT and SNEGSKA (reference sequence). CDR3 in amino acids: CCASPRDRGGNQPQHF. The CDR3 coding sequence is TGCTGTGCTAGCCCTCGGGACAGGGGAGGCAATCAGCCCCAGCATTTT.

This clonotype was seen only a few times. The chain employs TRBV5-6 and TRBJ2-3; perhaps TRBD2 as D (5 bases). This CDR3 has 14 amino acids. The germline V gene has CDR1 SGHDT and CDR2 YYEEEE. V was clipped by 6 bases and J by 3 bases, with 14 bases between them. CDR3: CASTFFEGTDTQYF. In nucleotides, the CDR3 is TGTGCCAGCACCTTTTTTGAGGGAACAGATACGCAGTATTTT.

This chain joins TRBV6-5 and TRBJ1-1; D is unclear. Germline CDR1 is MNHEY and CDR2 is SVGAGI. The CDR3 is 14 amino acids. The V gene lost 2 bases and the J gene lost 6 bases, with 13 bases spanning the gap. CDR3 DNA sequence: TGTGCCAGCAGTTACCTCCCGGTTCAGGCTGAAGCTTTCTTT. It specifies CASSYLPVQAEAFF.

This clonotype was seen a handful of times. This chain connects TRBV20-1 to TRBJ2-1; the match to TRBD2 covers 11 bases. The CDR3 has 15 residues. From germline, CDR1 is DFQATT and CDR2 SNEGSKA (reference sequence). The V segment lost 5 bases and the J segment 8 bases; nucleotides outside the gene matches: 11. CDR3 nucleotides: TGCAGTGCTGGGACTAGCGGTGAAGTAGGGGATGAGCAGTTCTTC. The encoded protein is CSAGTSGEVGDEQFF.

V is TRBV20-1 and J is TRBJ2-3; TRBD2 might be the D (5 bases). V gave up 4 bases and J gave up 10 bases, with 12 bases separating them. The V gene's germline CDR1 is DFQATT and CDR2 SNEGSKA (reference sequence). There are 11 residues in the CDR3. The CDR3 region is CSAKRAPAQYF. The CDR3 coding sequence is TGCAGTGCTAAGAGGGCTCCCGCGCAGTATTTT.

This clonotype was counted a few times. The chain combines TRBV20-1 with TRBJ2-3; D unresolved. Trimming took off 3 bases at V and 6 bases at J, with 10 bases between the two ends. The germline V gene has CDR1 DFQATT and CDR2 SNEGSKA (reference sequence). The CDR3 contains 12 residues. The DNA for the CDR3 is TGCAGTGCTAGGGCTGCTCGGGATACGCAGTATTTT. It specifies CSARAARDTQYF.

In this sample, this clonotype turned up a few times. V is TRBV27 and J is TRBJ2-3; TRBD2 matches at 8 bases. Germline CDR1 and CDR2: MNHEY and SMNVEV (reference sequence). V was pared by 6 bases and J by 0 bases, with 5 bases of the junction left unmatched. CDR3 length: 15 amino acids. Written as DNA, the CDR3 is TGTGCCAGCAGACCTAGCGGGCTTAGCACAGATACGCAGTATTTT. This encodes CASRPSGLSTDTQYF.

The J gene is TRBJ1-2, the V gene TRBV18; no firm D call. V gave up 0 bases and J gave up 6 bases, with 11 bases separating them. Germline V CDR1 and CDR2: KGHSH, LQKENI. CDR3 length: 14 residues. The CDR3, as DNA: TGTGCCAGCTCACCACCGTTGCCCCGACATGGCTACACCTTC. Translation: CASSPPLPRHGYTF.

V is TRBV15 and J is TRBJ2-5; no reliable D call. Trimming took off 0 bases at V and 5 bases at J, with 10 bases between the two ends. Germline V lookup: CDR1 LNHNV, CDR2 YYDKDF (reference sequence). CDR3 length: 14 residues. CDR3 DNA: TGTGCCACCAGCAGAGATACCGGGCCGGAGACCCAGTACTTC. Translated: CATSRDTGPETQYF.

The chain couples TRBV12-3 or TRBV12-4 to TRBJ2-1, with 7 nucleotides matching TRBD2. The CDR3 is 13 residues long. The junction had 4 bases not matched to a gene; V was cut back by 3 bases and J by 8 bases. The CDR3 region has the DNA TGTGCCAGCAGTTTCTCTAGCGGCGATGAGCAGTTCTTC. Protein sequence: CASSFSSGDEQFF.

This chain joins TRBV7-2 and TRBJ1-1, with D hard to call. The CDR3 runs 13 residues. Germline CDR1 reads SGHTA; CDR2 reads FQGNSA. Deletions cut 2 bases from V and 8 bases from J, with 12 bases between. The CDR3 coding sequence is TGTGCCAGCAGCTTAAAGCCTAAGGCGGAAGCTTTCTTT. Its translation is CASSLKPKAEAFF.

The rearrangement links TRBV6-1 to TRBJ1-1, with D possibly being TRBD1 (5 bases). The CDR3 contains 13 residues. V lost 7 bases and J lost 0, with 9 bases in between. Germline V lookup: CDR1 MNHNS, CDR2 SASEGT. In nucleotides, the CDR3 is TGTGCCAGCAACAGGCAGATGAACACTGAAGCTTTCTTT. It translates to CASNRQMNTEAFF.